This record concerns one T cell receptor beta chain sequence. The antigen is not known. Pooling was applied to second doses at about 4 or about 12 weeks. Profiling relied on immunoSEQ multiplex PCR, and the TCRdb table lists in-frame clones only, not all of them. The table records fewer than 150,000 clones, approximately 92% of them present only once. The sample originates from a study of T cell responses to AZD1222 COVID-19 vaccine. Study-level findings and limits: Spike regions recognized by vaccine-associated CD4 TCRs spanned the protein, led by 160-218 and 743-854. Without day 14 samples, only post-peak T cell repertoires were studied. Possibly, clonal diversity was underestimated; donors were largely white British and included more females.

The source of this sequence is an adult who received the AZD1222 COVID-19 vaccine. This specimen was peripheral blood, taken 28 days after the second AZD1222 dose.

The CDR3: CASSSNLNTEAFF. CDR3 DNA sequence: TGTGCCAGCAGCTCTAACTTGAACACTGAAGCTTTCTTT. The rearrangement uses TRBV5-6 and TRBJ1-1; D unclear. CDR1 SGHDT and CDR2 YYEEEE come from the germline V gene. This CDR3 contains 13 residues. V lost 3 bases and J lost 0, with 6 bases in between.